These 3 T cell receptor beta chains originate from one sample sequenced in a study of cytomegalovirus exposure and HLA in healthy donors. A multiplex PCR was run with 60 Vbeta primers and 13 Jbeta primers. Assay used: immunoSEQ multiplex PCR; TCRdb lists only in-frame clones, some missing. The sample yields roughly 120,000 clones, 73% seen once. Sequenced material: PBMCs. The receptors shown here come from a man aged 40-55 years in good health and CMV-seronegative.

This clone has a single count. This rearrangement joins TRBV4-1 to TRBJ2-1; 10 bases are shared with TRBD2. Germline V lookup: CDR1 MGHRA, CDR2 YSYEKL. V shed 1 base and J 8 bases; nucleotides not matched to a gene: 8. The CDR3 totals 16 residues. CDR3 residues: CASSQGISGGRDEQFF. DNA for the CDR3: TGCGCCAGCAGCCAAGGGATTAGCGGGGGGAGAGATGAGCAGTTCTTC.

The chain employs TRBV6-5 and TRBJ2-5; TRBD2 aligns across 8 bases. The V segment lost 2 bases and the J segment 1 base; nucleotides outside the gene matches: 6. CDR1 MNHEY and CDR2 SVGAGI come from the germline V gene. The CDR3 spans 16 residues. The DNA of the CDR3 is TGTGCCAGCAGTTACGGCCAGCGGGGGCCCCAAGAGACCCAGTACTTC. The encoded protein is CASSYGQRGPQETQYF.

This clone showed up just a few times. This chain uses TRBV5-1 with TRBJ2-6; weak D call: TRBD2 (5 bases). V lost 7 bases to trimming and J lost 2 bases, with 7 bases between them. CDR1 SGHRS and CDR2 YFSETQ come from the germline V gene. The CDR3 is made up of 13 amino acids. CDR3 residues: CASVEAGANVLTF. In DNA form, the CDR3 reads TGCGCCAGCGTGGAGGCTGGGGCCAACGTCCTGACTTTC.